These 22 T cell receptor beta chains came from one sample sequenced in a study of T cell responses to AZD1222 COVID-19 vaccine. TCRdb's copy holds only in-frame clones and misses some; the assay was immunoSEQ multiplex PCR. The data contain 84,000 or so clones, about 90% of them singletons. The sequences come from peripheral blood, collected on day 0 of AZD1222 vaccination. The receptor set was obtained from an adult in good health.

J is TRBJ1-1 and V is TRBV9, with D uncertain. This CDR3 is built from 12 residues. Germline assignment: CDR1 SGDLS and CDR2 YYNGEE. Trimming pared 3 bases from V and 2 bases from J, leaving 5 bases between. CDR3 residues: CASSEHNTEAFF. The DNA for the CDR3 is TGTGCCAGCAGCGAACATAACACTGAAGCTTTCTTT.

The chain recombines TRBV7-2 with TRBJ1-5, with TRBD1 identical over 8 bases. Trimming at V came to 1 base and at J to 5 bases, leaving 4 bases not matched to a gene. The CDR3 covers 15 residues. From germline, CDR1 is SGHTA and CDR2 FQGNSA. This CDR3 reads CASSLGNRGDQPQHF. CDR3 in DNA: TGTGCCAGCAGCTTAGGGAACAGGGGGGATCAGCCCCAGCATTTT.

The J gene is TRBJ2-7, the V gene TRBV7-8, with D possibly being TRBD2 (5 bases). The CDR3 runs 12 residues. Germline lookup yields CDR1 SGHVS and CDR2 FQNEAQ. V was trimmed by 5 bases and J by 3 bases, leaving 8 bases between them. Here the CDR3 DNA reads TGTGCCAGCAGCCCTGGACTCTACGAGCAGTACTTC. Amino acid sequence: CASSPGLYEQYF.

The chain employs TRBV3-1 (or the pseudogene TRBV3-2) and TRBJ2-2; 8 bases are a match to TRBD2. Germline trimming cut 0 bases from V and 6 bases from J; bases unmatched to any gene: 6. Germline V gene sequence: CDR1 LGHDT, CDR2 YNNKEL (reference sequence). CDR3 length equals 16 residues. The CDR3 sequence is CASSQESPGLAGELFF. CDR3 nucleotides: TGTGCCAGCAGCCAAGAGAGTCCGGGACTAGCCGGGGAGCTGTTTTTT.

CDR3 sequence (DNA): TGTGCCAGTAGTCCAGAGACTAGCGGGAGCCAAGAGACCCAGTACTTC. Translated: CASSPETSGSQETQYF. The chain recombines TRBV19 with TRBJ2-5, with 12 bases matching TRBD2. Germline V gene lookup returns CDR1 LNHDA and CDR2 SQIVND (reference sequence). This CDR3 is built from 16 residues. V lost 5 bases to trimming and J lost 1 base; unmatched junction nucleotides: 5.

The rearrangement joins TRBV6-5 to TRBJ1-3; D might be TRBD1 (6 bases). V lost 6 bases and J lost 0, with 9 bases in between. The CDR3 is 14 residues long. Germline V lookup: CDR1 MNHEY, CDR2 SVGAGI. The CDR3: CASRRDISGNTIYF. CDR3 DNA: TGTGCCAGCAGACGGGACATCTCTGGAAACACCATATATTTT.

The chain has TRBV7-8 and TRBJ1-1; D unresolved. CDR1 is SGHVS, CDR2 FQNEAQ, per germline. This CDR3 region has 14 residues. The V end lost 5 bases, the J end lost 1 base, and 11 bases lay between the germline ends. The CDR3 is CASSIRTGNTEAFF. Written as DNA, the CDR3 is TGTGCCAGCAGCATAAGGACGGGGAACACTGAAGCTTTCTTT.

V is TRBV11-1 and J is TRBJ1-6; D is undetermined. Germline values: CDR1 SGHAT, CDR2 FQDESV (reference sequence). There are 14 residues in the CDR3. V was pared by 2 bases and J by 15 bases, with 17 bases between. CDR3 in DNA: TGTGCCAGCAGCTTAAAAGGACCGGTTGCTTTCCTCCACTTT. Its protein product is CASSLKGPVAFLHF.

This chain joins TRBV5-1 and TRBJ1-4; TRBD1 aligns across 8 bases. The germline V gene has CDR1 SGHRS and CDR2 YFSETQ. The CDR3 is made up of 15 amino acids. After removal of 2 bases from V and 4 bases from J, the junction contained 4 bases not matched to a gene. CDR3 loop: CASSFGTGINEKLFF. The DNA for the CDR3 is TGCGCCAGCAGCTTCGGGACAGGAATTAATGAAAAACTGTTTTTT.

The chain recombines TRBV9 with TRBJ2-3, with D perhaps TRBD2 (6 bases). The germline CDR1 and CDR2 sequences are SGDLS and YYNGEE. Trimming pared 0 bases from V and 2 bases from J, leaving 7 bases between. This CDR3 region has 14 residues. CDR3 bases: TGTGCCAGCAGCGTAGGGGACTCCACAGATACGCAGTATTTT. Protein sequence: CASSVGDSTDTQYF.

This chain links TRBV7-2 with TRBJ1-2, with TRBD1 matching 11 bases. CDR1 and CDR2 from the germline V gene are SGHTA and FQGNSA. CDR3 length: 13 amino acids. V was pared by 5 bases and J by 6 bases, with 2 bases of the junction left unmatched. CDR3 in amino acids: CASSRDRGNGYTF. DNA of the CDR3: TGTGCCAGCAGCCGGGACAGGGGGAATGGCTACACCTTC.

The rearrangement links TRBV19 to TRBJ1-4; perhaps TRBD1 as D (6 bases). The CDR3 is 14 amino acids. Trimming left V 8 bases short and J 0 bases short, with 10 bases between. Germline CDR1 and CDR2: LNHDA and SQIVND (reference sequence). CDR3 amino acids: CASLGTPTNEKLFF. CDR3 nucleotides: TGTGCCAGTCTTGGGACACCAACTAATGAAAAACTGTTTTTT.

V and J are TRBV6-6 and TRBJ1-5; the D gene is possibly TRBD1 (5 bases). This CDR3 region has 14 residues. Trimming cost V 0 bases and J 7 bases, with 10 bases left between them. The germline V gene encodes CDR1 MNHNY and CDR2 SVGAGI (reference sequence). CDR3 in amino acids: CASSYSGVGQPQHF. CDR3 sequence (DNA): TGTGCCAGCAGTTACTCAGGGGTGGGGCAGCCCCAGCATTTT.

This clone was picked up one time. The chain joins TRBV5-6 to TRBJ1-2; 8 bases fit TRBD1. The CDR3 contains 17 residues. After removal of 0 bases from V and 4 bases from J, the junction contained 11 bases not matched to a gene. CDR1 is SGHDT, CDR2 YYEEEE, per germline. The CDR3 loop reads CASSLVPLDRARYGYTF. As DNA, the CDR3 is TGTGCCAGCAGCTTGGTCCCCCTGGACAGGGCGCGCTATGGCTACACCTTC.

The chain joins TRBV10-2 to TRBJ1-4; D is ambiguous. Germline CDR1 WSHSY, CDR2 SAAADI. This CDR3 contains 16 residues. Trimming cost V 0 bases and J 0 bases, with 8 bases left between them. Written as DNA, the CDR3 is TGCGCCAGCAGTGAGTCCCACGGAGCAACTAATGAAAAACTGTTTTTT. Residues: CASSESHGATNEKLFF.

This clone has only one observation. This chain uses TRBV25-1 with TRBJ2-1; TRBD2 agrees at 9 bases. Trimming cost V 1 base and J 4 bases; bases outside gene matches: 2. Germline V gene data show CDR1 as MGHDK and CDR2 as SYGVNS. CDR3 length equals 15 residues. The CDR3 DNA reads TGTGCCAGCAGTGAATTGGCGGGAGGGTACAATGAGCAGTTCTTC. Its translation: CASSELAGGYNEQFF.

The chain joins TRBV30 to TRBJ2-1; possibly TRBD1 or TRBD2 for D (5 bases each). V dropped 0 bases and J dropped 7 bases, with 16 bases sitting between them. CDR1 and CDR2 (germline): GTSNPN, SVGIG (reference sequence). The CDR3 is 15 residues long. Written as DNA, the CDR3 is TGTGCCTGGAGTGTAAGGGACCGAGTCTGGAATGAGCAGTTCTTC. Its translation: CAWSVRDRVWNEQFF.

The rearrangement uses TRBV19 and TRBJ2-1, with D possibly TRBD2 on 6 matching bases. Trimming shortened V by 2 bases and J by 6 bases, and 17 bases separated the two germline ends. The CDR3 runs 16 residues. CDR1 is LNHDA and CDR2 is SQIVND in the germline V gene (reference sequence). Here the CDR3 reads CASSIIGGTPSNEQFF. The CDR3 nucleotides are TGTGCCAGTAGTATAATCGGCGGGACTCCCTCCAATGAGCAGTTCTTC.

This chain joins TRBV7-8 and TRBJ1-3; D gene unclear. CDR1 and CDR2 (germline): SGHVS, FQNEAQ. This CDR3 is 13 amino acids long. Deletions cut 0 bases from V and 10 bases from J, with 10 bases between. The CDR3 here is CASSLAPLSTIYF. The CDR3 DNA is TGTGCCAGCAGCTTAGCGCCTCTCAGTACCATATATTTT.

V usage is TRBV5-1 and J usage is TRBJ1-3; D perhaps matches TRBD1 (5 bases). V dropped 0 bases and J dropped 0 bases, with 10 bases sitting between them. CDR1 and CDR2 from the germline V gene are SGHRS and YFSETQ. This CDR3 comprises 16 residues. The CDR3 DNA reads TGCGCCAGCAGCTTGGTGGGGCTCAGCTCTGGAAACACCATATATTTT. It encodes CASSLVGLSSGNTIYF. Complete variable domain (other parts from reference TRBV5-1 and TRBJ1-3): KAGVTQTPRYLIKTRGQQVTLSCSPISGHRSVSWYQQTPGQGLQFLFEYFSETQRNKGNFPGRFSGRQFSNSRSEMNVSTLELGDSALYLCASSLVGLSSGNTIYFGEGSWLTVV.

The genes are TRBV4-1 and TRBJ1-4; no firm D call. This CDR3 has 18 amino acids. Germline-derived CDR1 and CDR2 are MGHRA and YSYEKL. V gave up 4 bases and J gave up 0 bases, with 18 bases separating them. The CDR3: CASSPPPGGPATNEKLFF. DNA for the CDR3: TGCGCCAGCAGCCCCCCCCCAGGTGGTCCCGCAACTAATGAAAAACTGTTTTTT.

The chain joins TRBV29-1 to TRBJ2-1; D might be TRBD1 (5 bases). The germline V and J ends were trimmed by 5 bases and 12 bases, with 5 bases remaining between them. Per germline, CDR1 SQVTM and CDR2 ANQGSEA. This CDR3 region has 8 residues. CDR3 in DNA: TGCAGCGTTACAGGGCAGTTCTTC. It is translated as CSVTGQFF.